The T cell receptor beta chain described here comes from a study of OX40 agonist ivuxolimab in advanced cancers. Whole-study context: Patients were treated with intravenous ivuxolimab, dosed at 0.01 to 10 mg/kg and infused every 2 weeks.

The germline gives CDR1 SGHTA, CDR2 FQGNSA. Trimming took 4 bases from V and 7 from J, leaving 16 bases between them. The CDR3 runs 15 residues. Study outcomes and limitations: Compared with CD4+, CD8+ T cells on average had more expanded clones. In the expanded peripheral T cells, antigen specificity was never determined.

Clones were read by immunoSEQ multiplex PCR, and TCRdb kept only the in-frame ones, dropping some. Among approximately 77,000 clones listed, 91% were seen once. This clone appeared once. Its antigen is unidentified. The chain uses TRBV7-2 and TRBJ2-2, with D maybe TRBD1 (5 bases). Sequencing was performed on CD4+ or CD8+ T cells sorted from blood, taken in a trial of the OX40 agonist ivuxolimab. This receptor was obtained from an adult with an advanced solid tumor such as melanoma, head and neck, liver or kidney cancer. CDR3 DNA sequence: TGTGCCAGCAGCTCAAGGGCAGGGTTTGGCGGGGAGCTGTTTTTT. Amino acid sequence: CASSSRAGFGGELFF.